Sequencing of this T cell receptor beta chain was carried out in a study of T-cell memory formation after mild COVID-19. Whole-study findings and limits: Clones shrinking between day 15 and 85 showed a balanced CD4/CD8 split, and those that grew later tilted toward CD4+. The main location of contracting CD4+ clones was CM and EM, and that of contracting CD8+ clones was EMRA.

Points on this clonotype: Its specificity is not known.

TCRdb analysed the 5' RACE reads with MiXCR anew, one entry per CDR3 protein. The profile covers around 310,000 distinct CDR3 sequences, with 15% to 20% appearing a single time and under 25% taken by the ten largest. Per germline, CDR1 LNHDA and CDR2 SQIVND (reference sequence). The V and J ends lost 6 bases and 3 bases respectively, with 15 bases between them. This CDR3 region has 15 residues. The TCR was taken from a man aged 18 to 29 who had mild COVID-19 (a few samples of this study predate the infection). Cell type and time point are not known. The sequenced material came from PBMCs or a T cell subset sorted from them (not recorded which). The chain uses TRBV19 and TRBJ2-4; no clear D. The CDR3 spells CASSQPGHLKNIQYF. CDR3 coding DNA: TGTGCCAGTAGCCAACCGGGCCACCTCAAAAACATTCAGTACTTC. Looking up the rest from reference TRBV19 and TRBJ2-4 gives the full variable domain: DGGITQSPKYLFRKEGQNVTLSCEQNLNHDAMYWYRQDPGQGLRLIYYSQIVNDFQKGDIAEGYSVSREKKESFPLTVTSAQKNPTAFYLCASSQPGHLKNIQYFGAGTRLSVL.